The T cell receptor beta chain under discussion was sequenced for a study of neoadjuvant anti-PD-1 for oral cavity cancer. Study summary: Patients without progression got a fourth dose around day 43.

The time point: after neoadjuvant nivolumab, at surgical resection. These newly diagnosed stage II-IVA oral cavity squamous cell carcinoma patients had no prior systemic or radiation treatment. Two replicates per tumor sample, mostly from 4.8 ug of genomic DNA. TCRdb's copy holds only in-frame clones and misses some; the assay was immunoSEQ multiplex PCR. The repertoire consists of around 21,000 clones, with 40% to 45% occurring once and the leading ten covering about two fifths. The sequences come from tumor tissue, collected after nivolumab (anti-PD-1) treatment. The origin of this receptor is a person between 40 and 85 years old with oral cavity squamous cell carcinoma.

DNA of the CDR3: TGCGCCAGCAGCCCCTCCGGGACAGGGAGACCCACTGAAGCTTTCTTT. It yields the protein CASSPSGTGRPTEAFF. The chain has TRBV4-1 and TRBJ1-1, with 9 positions matching TRBD1. CDR3 length equals 16 residues. Germline trimming cut 4 bases from V and 4 bases from J; bases unmatched to any gene: 10. CDR1 and CDR2 from the germline V gene are MGHRA and YSYEKL.